The 22 T cell receptor beta chains in this list originate from one sample, sequenced in a study of early T cells in non-severe SARS-CoV-2 infection. TCRdb redid the calling of the 5' RACE reads with MiXCR, one entry per CDR3 protein. The sample carries approximately 69,000 distinct CDR3 sequences, about an eighth recorded once. The sample consisted of whole blood. The receptor source for this set is an adult who was a healthcare worker with PCR-confirmed SARS-CoV-2 infection or an uninfected control (not recorded which).

The V call is TRBV18, the J call TRBJ1-6; D call uncertain. Trimming stripped 6 bases from V and 10 bases from J, with 22 bases between. Germline V lookup: CDR1 KGHSH, CDR2 LQKENI. The CDR3 contains 16 residues. The chain's CDR3 is CASSYQDSGSGSPLHF. The CDR3 DNA sequence: TGTGCCAGCTCGTACCAGGATTCCGGCTCGGGCTCACCCCTCCACTTT.

This clonotype occurred many times. The chain is built from TRBV20-1 and TRBJ1-5; 7 nucleotides line up with TRBD1. Germline V gene data show CDR1 as DFQATT and CDR2 as SNEGSKA (reference sequence). V was pared by 6 bases and J by 2 bases, with 4 bases of the junction left unmatched. This CDR3 is 13 amino acids long. Written as DNA, the CDR3 is TGCAGTGCCACCACAGGGGGCAATCAGCCCCAGCATTTT. Protein sequence: CSATTGGNQPQHF.

This clonotype appeared a few times. The CDR3 reads CASIGQLRYGYTF. The DNA for the CDR3 is TGTGCCAGTATTGGACAGCTTCGCTATGGCTACACCTTC. This chain uses TRBV19 with TRBJ1-2; weak D call: TRBD1 (6 bases). The CDR3 consists of 13 residues. Germline V gives CDR1 LNHDA, CDR2 SQIVND (reference sequence). V was pared by 7 bases and J by 4 bases, with 13 bases between.

This clonotype was picked up a small number of times. The CDR3 protein is CARGQLNQPQHF. CDR3 bases: TGTGCCAGAGGACAACTAAATCAGCCCCAGCATTTT. The chain uses TRBV6-4 and TRBJ1-5; perhaps TRBD1 as D (5 bases). V lost 9 bases, J lost 4 bases, and 10 bases lay in between. CDR1 MRHNA and CDR2 SNTAGT come from the germline V gene. CDR3 length equals 12 residues.

V and J are TRBV12-3 or TRBV12-4 and TRBJ1-1; D is perhaps TRBD1 (6 bases). This CDR3 has 14 residues. Trimming removed 2 bases from V and 2 bases from J, with 9 bases in between. CDR3 nucleotide sequence: TGTGCCAGCAGTTTATTCAGGGGAAACACTGAAGCTTTCTTT. It is translated as CASSLFRGNTEAFF.

This clonotype appeared many times. This sequence joins TRBV30 and TRBJ2-3; D tentatively reads TRBD1 or TRBD2 (5 bases each). This CDR3 is built from 14 residues. Trimming pared 3 bases from V and 2 bases from J, leaving 12 bases between. Germline V lookup: CDR1 GTSNPN, CDR2 SVGIG (reference sequence). The CDR3 sequence: CAWSGTRHTDTQYF. The CDR3, as DNA: TGTGCCTGGAGCGGGACCCGACACACAGATACGCAGTATTTT.

This clonotype showed up just a few times. The CDR3 DNA reads TGTGCCAGCAGACCCGGACTAGGCACAGATACGCAGTATTTT. It is translated as CASRPGLGTDTQYF. This chain joins TRBV6-5 and TRBJ2-3; 7 nucleotides line up with TRBD2. V dropped 6 bases and J dropped 1; count of bases not matched to a gene: 4. Germline CDR1 is MNHEY and CDR2 is SVGAGI. CDR3 length equals 14 residues.

There are many counts of this clonotype. The CDR3 reads CASSVTSADTQYF. In DNA form, the CDR3 reads TGTGCCAGCAGCGTAACCAGCGCAGATACGCAGTATTTT. This rearrangement joins TRBV9 to TRBJ2-3; D gene unclear. Between the trimmed V and J ends, which lost 1 base and 4 bases, there was a span of 7 bases. Germline loops: CDR1 SGDLS, CDR2 YYNGEE. The CDR3 has 13 amino acids.

This clonotype was counted at least ten times. The chain employs TRBV5-4 and TRBJ2-1; TRBD2 aligns across 12 bases. The CDR3 contains 15 residues. CDR1 and CDR2 (germline): SGHNT, YYREEE (reference sequence). V lost 1 base to trimming and J lost 10 bases; unmatched junction nucleotides: 6. Here the CDR3 DNA reads TGTGCCAGCAGCTTGAGACTAGCGGGGGACCAAGAGCAGTTCTTC. This codes for CASSLRLAGDQEQFF.

The J gene is TRBJ1-2, the V gene TRBV4-2, with D perhaps matching TRBD1 (5 bases). The CDR3 consists of 15 residues. Per germline, CDR1 LGHNA and CDR2 YNFKEQ. Between the trimmed V and J ends, which lost 0 bases and 3 bases, there was a span of 11 bases. CDR3 protein: CASSQDRGGYYGYTF. CDR3 DNA: TGTGCCAGCAGCCAAGATCGGGGGGGATACTATGGCTACACCTTC.

This clonotype has just a few counts. This chain joins TRBV20-1 and TRBJ2-1, with 9 bases identical to TRBD1. CDR3 length equals 14 residues. V shed 6 bases and J 1 base; nucleotides not matched to a gene: 4. Per germline, CDR1 DFQATT and CDR2 SNEGSKA (reference sequence). CDR3 loop: CSARQGGSYNEQFF. In DNA, the CDR3 is TGCAGTGCAAGACAGGGGGGGTCCTACAATGAGCAGTTCTTC.

The sample holds many counts of this clonotype. This chain connects TRBV20-1 to TRBJ2-7; 7 nucleotides agree with TRBD1. CDR3 size: 12 residues. CDR1 DFQATT and CDR2 SNEGSKA come from the germline V gene (reference sequence). V shed 5 bases, J shed 3 bases, and the junction held 4 bases outside the gene matches. The CDR3 protein is CSARDSYYEQYF. The CDR3 DNA follows: TGCAGTGCTCGGGACAGTTACTACGAGCAGTACTTC.

This clonotype was seen ten or more times. This rearrangement joins TRBV6-1 to TRBJ2-7; D possibly corresponds to TRBD1 (6 bases). Germline lookup yields CDR1 MNHNS and CDR2 SASEGT. The length of the CDR3 is 13 residues. Trimming shortened V by 8 bases and J by 3 bases, and 14 bases separated the two germline ends. CDR3 region: CASQPGQVYEQYF. CDR3 bases: TGTGCCAGCCAACCGGGACAAGTCTACGAGCAGTACTTC.

This clonotype was recorded many times. The chain joins TRBV12-3 or TRBV12-4 to TRBJ2-1, with 8 bases that match TRBD1. This CDR3 has 15 amino acids. With 6 bases clipped from V and 4 bases from J, the junction kept 8 bases outside the gene matches. This CDR3 is CASRGSTGGYNEQFF. The DNA for the CDR3 is TGTGCCAGCAGGGGGAGTACAGGGGGTTACAATGAGCAGTTCTTC.

In this sample, this clonotype turned up many times. V is TRBV7-9 and J is TRBJ1-1, with 7 bases identical to TRBD1. The length of the CDR3 is 12 residues. The germline V gene has CDR1 SEHNR and CDR2 FQNEAQ (reference sequence). V trimming: 2 bases; J trimming: 10 bases; junction bases outside the gene matches: 4. CDR3 in amino acids: CASSLFEGAAFF. The CDR3 region has the DNA TGTGCCAGCAGCTTATTTGAGGGGGCAGCTTTCTTT.

With respect to this clonotype: A much larger clone differs from this one at a single base, so this may be a read error. This chain connects TRBV4-1 to TRBJ2-2; D is unclear. The CDR3 is made up of 14 amino acids. With 2 bases removed from V and 4 bases from J, the gap between germline ends came to 8 bases. Germline V gene lookup returns CDR1 MGHRA and CDR2 YSYEKL. Written as DNA, the CDR3 is TGCGCCAGCAGCCAACACCGATGCACCGGGGAGCTGTTTTTT. Translated: CASSQHRCTGELFF.

V gene TRBV11-2 combines with J gene TRBJ2-3, with TRBD2 as a possible D gene (5 bases). CDR1 and CDR2 from the germline V gene are SGHAT and FQNNGV. The CDR3 spans 12 residues. Trimming removed 5 bases from V and 8 bases from J, with 11 bases in between. This chain's CDR3 is CASSTGFGTQYF. The CDR3 DNA follows: TGTGCCAGCAGCACGGGGTTTGGTACGCAGTATTTT.

The chain carries TRBV14 and TRBJ1-1; D uncertain. Per germline, CDR1 SGHDN and CDR2 FVKESK. The V gene lost 0 bases and the J gene lost 0 bases, with 8 bases spanning the gap. CDR3 length: 15 amino acids. CDR3 in amino acids: CASSQDPKMNTEAFF. As DNA, the CDR3 is TGTGCCAGCAGCCAAGATCCGAAAATGAACACTGAAGCTTTCTTT.

This clonotype was counted ten times or more. V and J are TRBV25-1 and TRBJ2-7; D not certain. The CDR3 has 11 amino acids. Germline values: CDR1 MGHDK, CDR2 SYGVNS. The V end lost 1 base, the J end lost 3 bases, and 1 base lay between the germline ends. The CDR3, as DNA: TGTGCCAGCAGTGAATTCTACGAGCAGTACTTC. Translated, it gives CASSEFYEQYF.

In its sample, this clonotype was seen many times. The chain joins TRBV7-9 to TRBJ2-5; 9 bases agree with TRBD1. The CDR3 has 17 amino acids. The V and J ends lost 0 bases and 0 bases, in that order; junction bases with no gene match: 5. The germline CDR1 and CDR2 sequences are SEHNR and FQNEAQ (reference sequence). The CDR3 loop is CASSLAIGQGYQETQYF. CDR3 nucleotides: TGTGCCAGCAGCTTAGCGATCGGACAGGGGTACCAAGAGACCCAGTACTTC.

V usage is TRBV7-9 and J usage is TRBJ2-4; 7 positions match TRBD1. This CDR3 is built from 16 residues. Germline V gives CDR1 SEHNR, CDR2 FQNEAQ (reference sequence). The ends lost 1 base at V and 5 bases at J; junction bases unmatched: 8. The CDR3 DNA reads as TGTGCCAGCAGCTTAGTAGGCAGGGGGACGGAAAACATTCAGTACTTC. Residues: CASSLVGRGTENIQYF.

In DNA, the CDR3 is TGCGCCAGCAGCTCCCTACGGGGTGCCACAGATACGCAGTATTTT. Its translation: CASSSLRGATDTQYF. The rearrangement joins TRBV4-3 to TRBJ2-3, with a possible D match to TRBD2 (5 bases). The CDR3 length is 15 residues. The germline CDR1 and CDR2 sequences are LGHNA and YSLEER. Trimming shortened V by 5 bases and J by 2 bases, and 14 bases separated the two germline ends.